Listed below are T cell receptor beta chains from one sample, sequenced in a study of blood T cell repertoires in COVID-19. Clones were read by immunoSEQ multiplex PCR, and TCRdb kept only the in-frame ones, dropping some. The data show around 300,000 clones, with nearly 90% seen just once and 1.5% to 2% held by the top ten. Sequenced sample: PBMCs or T cells enriched from blood (not recorded which). The source is a woman aged 55-75 years who had recovered from COVID-19. CDR3s include the opening cysteine and the closing phenylalanine or tryptophan. A D gene is named only where the DNA matches it firmly. Not every row has a clone size; where given, it reads once, few, many or a size class.

j_call clone_size v_call d_call cdr3_aa cdr3_nt
TRBJ1-1 . TRBV24-1 TRBD1 CATSDSTGTGTEAFF TGTGCCACCAGTGATTCGACAGGGACTGGAACTGAAGCTTTCTTT
TRBJ2-7 . TRBV5-1 . CASSLGTASYEQYF TGCGCCAGCAGCTTGGGGACAGCCTCCTACGAGCAGTACTTC
TRBJ1-6 few TRBV7-9 TRBD1 CASSGGDDNSPLHF TGTGCCAGCTCAGGGGGCGACGATAATTCACCCCTCCACTTT
TRBJ2-3 . TRBV19 . CASSGAKGTDTQYF TGTGCCAGTAGTGGAGCAAAGGGCACAGATACGCAGTATTTT
TRBJ2-7 . TRBV11-3 . CASSAKRVSLGEQYF TGTGCCAGCAGCGCTAAGAGGGTTAGCCTGGGCGAGCAGTACTTC
TRBJ2-1 few TRBV24-1 . CATQRLGYNEQFF TGTGCCACCCAACGACTAGGGTACAATGAGCAGTTCTTC
TRBJ1-6 . TRBV30 . CAWSSGGASPLHF TGTGCCTGGAGTTCTGGAGGTGCTTCACCCCTCCACTTT
TRBJ2-7 . TRBV27 . CASSPADSEHEQYF TGTGCCAGCAGTCCCGCGGACTCCGAGCACGAGCAGTACTTC
TRBJ1-5 . TRBV4-1 . CASSPAGHQPQHF TGCGCCAGCAGCCCGGCGGGGCATCAGCCCCAGCATTTT
TRBJ1-5 . TRBV19 . CASADVSNQPQHF TGTGCCAGTGCGGATGTGAGCAATCAGCCCCAGCATTTT
TRBJ1-3 . TRBV18 TRBD1 CASSPSSVGTAGNTIYF TGTGCCAGCTCACCCTCGAGCGTCGGGACAGCTGGAAACACCATATATTTT
TRBJ1-5 . TRBV6-4 . CASSEQGPGQPQHF TGTGCCAGCAGTGAACAGGGCCCAGGGCAGCCCCAGCATTTT
TRBJ1-4 . TRBV5-1 . CASSLAPGMDEKLFF TGCGCCAGCAGCTTGGCCCCAGGGATGGATGAAAAACTGTTTTTT
TRBJ2-7 . TRBV29-1 . CSVDRGTHEQYF TGCAGCGTTGACAGGGGGACTCACGAGCAGTACTTC
TRBJ1-2 . TRBV20-1 . CSASNGQDYYGYTF TGCAGTGCTAGTAACGGGCAGGACTACTATGGCTACACCTTC
TRBJ1-1 . TRBV7-3 . CASSRDRTNTEAFF TGTGCCAGCAGCCGAGACAGAACCAACACTGAAGCTTTCTTT
TRBJ1-4 . TRBV2 TRBD1 CASRTGDEKLFF TGTGCCAGCAGGACAGGGGATGAAAAACTGTTTTTT
TRBJ1-2 . TRBV19 . CASSIAPVNYGYTF TGTGCCAGTAGTATAGCCCCAGTTAACTATGGCTACACCTTC
TRBJ1-2 . TRBV6-5 . CASSHRGGGYGYTF TGTGCCAGCAGCCACCGGGGGGGAGGCTATGGCTACACCTTC
TRBJ2-7 . TRBV6-5 . CASTRGGFNEQYF TGTGCCAGCACCCGCGGGGGCTTCAACGAGCAGTACTTC
TRBJ2-5 . TRBV5-4 . CASSLAYGTVGETQYF TGTGCCAGCAGCTTGGCTTACGGGACTGTCGGAGAGACCCAGTACTTC
TRBJ2-7 . TRBV29-1 . CSVESQGITYEQYF TGCAGCGTTGAATCACAGGGCATAACCTACGAGCAGTACTTC
TRBJ1-6 . TRBV19 . CASRPQPSSYNSPLHF TGTGCCAGTAGGCCACAGCCGAGCTCCTATAATTCACCCCTCCACTTT
TRBJ2-1 . TRBV7-3 . CASSLRVAAGYNEQFF TGTGCCAGCAGCTTAAGGGTCGCCGCAGGCTACAATGAGCAGTTCTTC
TRBJ1-6 once TRBV23-1 TRBD1 CASSLTPPGGHYNSPLHF TGCGCCAGCAGTCTGACGCCCCCAGGGGGCCACTATAATTCACCCCTCCACTTT
TRBJ1-2 . TRBV4-1 . CASSQDWAGPNYGYTF TGCGCCAGCAGCCAAGATTGGGCAGGGCCTAACTATGGCTACACCTTC
TRBJ1-1 . TRBV10-2 . CASLVGGNTEAFF TGCGCCAGCCTCGTCGGGGGAAACACTGAAGCTTTCTTT
TRBJ2-7 . TRBV5-1 TRBD2 CASSLDPTSGRLSF TGCGCCAGCAGCCTGGACCCCACTAGCGGGAGGCTCTCCTTC
TRBJ1-2 . TRBV5-8 TRBD1 CASSRDRGVGNYGYTF TGTGCCAGCAGCCGGGACAGGGGTGTCGGCAACTATGGCTACACCTTC
TRBJ1-1 once TRBV29-1 . CSALGQNTEAFF TGCAGCGCTTTGGGACAGAACACTGAAGCTTTCTTT
TRBJ2-1 . TRBV5-1 . CASSLGGAKSSYNEQFF TGCGCCAGCAGCTTGGGGGGCGCCAAGAGCTCCTACAATGAGCAGTTCTTC
TRBJ2-7 . TRBV11-2 TRBD1 CASSLAATGGGNEQYF TGTGCCAGCAGCTTAGCGGCGACAGGGGGCGGGAACGAGCAGTACTTC
TRBJ2-7 once TRBV27 . CASAQVSSYEQYF TGTGCCAGCGCACAGGTGAGCTCCTACGAGCAGTACTTC
TRBJ1-5 . TRBV7-2 . CASSFTGNQPQHF TGTGCCAGCAGCTTTACAGGCAATCAGCCCCAGCATTTT
TRBJ1-1 . TRBV4-1 TRBD1 CASSQVGYRGPDTEAFF TGCGCCAGCAGCCAAGTCGGTTACAGGGGGCCGGACACTGAAGCTTTCTTT
TRBJ1-5 . TRBV6-5 TRBD1 CASRGDSSFQPQHF TGTGCCAGCAGGGGGGACAGTAGTTTCCAGCCCCAGCATTTT
TRBJ1-1 . TRBV29-1 . CSVTQDTNTEAFF TGCAGCGTTACACAGGACACGAACACTGAAGCTTTCTTT
TRBJ2-1 . TRBV2 TRBD1 CASRLSGTGFNEQFF TGTGCCAGCAGGCTGTCCGGGACAGGGTTTAATGAGCAGTTCTTC
TRBJ2-1 once TRBV12-5 . CASGHNADEQFF TGTGCTAGTGGCCATAATGCGGATGAGCAGTTCTTC
TRBJ2-7 . TRBV7-8 TRBD2 CASSLEEAGGSFDRQYF TGTGCCAGCAGCTTAGAGGAGGCGGGGGGGAGCTTTGATCGGCAGTACTTC
TRBJ2-1 . TRBV5-1 TRBD2 CASSLGLAGAYNEQFF TGCGCCAGCAGCTTGGGACTAGCGGGAGCCTACAATGAGCAGTTCTTC
TRBJ1-1 . TRBV28 TRBD1 CASSDRGITEAFF TGTGCCAGCTCCGACAGGGGTATCACTGAAGCTTTCTTT
TRBJ1-1 . TRBV10-1 . CASSEWGDPKGTEAFF TGCGCCAGCAGTGAGTGGGGCGACCCGAAGGGCACTGAAGCTTTCTTT
TRBJ1-4 . TRBV11-3 TRBD1 CASSLSGQLNEKLFF TGTGCCAGCAGCCTGTCGGGACAGCTTAATGAAAAACTGTTTTTT
TRBJ2-1 . TRBV28 TRBD2 CASTVSGSRGFF TGTGCCAGCACTGTTAGCGGGAGTAGGGGGTTCTTC
TRBJ2-2 . TRBV20-1 . CSASFAGEVTGELFF TGCAGTGCTAGTTTCGCAGGGGAAGTTACCGGGGAGCTGTTTTTT
TRBJ2-3 . TRBV5-4 . CASSSPGADTQYF TGTGCCAGCAGCTCACCAGGGGCAGATACGCAGTATTTT
TRBJ2-7 . TRBV5-8 TRBD2 CASSRLALSSYEQYF TGTGCCAGCAGCCGACTAGCGCTCAGCTCCTACGAGCAGTACTTC
TRBJ1-4 . TRBV19 . CASSRGGNEKLFF TGTGCCAGTAGTCGTGGAGGGAATGAAAAACTGTTTTTT
TRBJ1-1 . TRBV20-1 . CSASLVNTEAFF TGCAGTGCTAGTCTTGTGAACACTGAAGCTTTCTTT
TRBJ2-7 . TRBV7-3 . CASSSVGGEQYF TGTGCCAGCAGCTCCGTCGGGGGCGAGCAGTACTTC
TRBJ2-4 . TRBV27 . CASSEAAKNIQYF TGTGCCAGCAGTGAGGCAGCCAAAAACATTCAGTACTTC
TRBJ1-1 . TRBV11-3 . CASSPSNTEAFF TGTGCCAGCTCCCCTTCGAACACTGAAGCTTTCTTT
TRBJ1-3 . TRBV29-1 . CSGRAGNTIYF TGCAGCGGCAGGGCCGGAAACACCATATATTTT
TRBJ2-1 . TRBV3-1/TRBV3-2 TRBD2 CASSDGLADNEQFF TGTGCCAGCAGTGACGGACTAGCGGACAATGAGCAGTTCTTC
TRBJ1-1 . TRBV19 . CASSFGQGTTEAFF TGTGCCAGTAGTTTTGGGCAGGGCACCACTGAAGCTTTCTTT
TRBJ2-1 . TRBV7-9 TRBD2 CASSWTSGINEQFF TGTGCCAGCAGTTGGACTAGCGGGATCAATGAGCAGTTCTTC
TRBJ2-2 . TRBV11-2 . CASSPDFPPGELFF TGTGCCAGCAGCCCGGACTTCCCACCCGGGGAGCTGTTTTTT
TRBJ1-1 . TRBV29-1 TRBD1 CSANRGVTEAFF TGCAGCGCTAACAGGGGGGTCACTGAAGCTTTCTTT